A selection of T cell receptor beta chains follows, all from one sample in a study of Graves' ophthalmopathy and Graves' hyperthyroidism. TCRdb analysed the multiplex PCR reads with MiXCR anew, one entry per CDR3 protein. The sample consists of roughly 400,000 distinct CDR3 sequences, less than 20% of them appearing once. The sequencing sample was made of peripheral blood. These receptors originate from a woman younger than 35 with stable Graves' hyperthyroidism. The CDR3 runs from the conserved cysteine through the conserved F or W. The D gene is left open where the match is weak. Clone size is not always given. Where it is, it says once, few, many or a class for expanded clones.

abundance	v_gene	j_gene	d_gene	CDR3nt	CDR3aa
many	TRBV19	TRBJ1-5	.	TGTGCCAGTAGGGCCCGAGCGAGCAATCAGCCCCAGCATTTT	CASRARASNQPQHF
many	TRBV12-3/TRBV12-4	TRBJ1-5	.	TGTGCCAGCAGTTTAGCGCCTGGCGGCAATCAGCCCCAGCATTTT	CASSLAPGGNQPQHF
many	TRBV24-1	TRBJ1-1	.	TGTGCCACCAGTGATCCAACAGGGAACACTGAAGCTTTCTTT	CATSDPTGNTEAFF
.	TRBV6-5	TRBJ1-2	.	TGTGCCAGCAGTTTTAAACACCGGGACACAACTCAATATGGCTACACCTTC	CASSFKHRDTTQYGYTF
many	TRBV2	TRBJ1-1	.	TGTGCCAGCATGAGGGACATGAACACTGAAGCTTTCTTT	CASMRDMNTEAFF
many	TRBV12-3/TRBV12-4	TRBJ1-3	TRBD1	TGTGCCAGCAGCCCGGATGACAGGGAAGCTGGAAACACCATATATTTT	CASSPDDREAGNTIYF
many	TRBV2	TRBJ1-1	.	TGTGCCAGCAGCGCGGAGCGCATGAACACTGAAGCTTTCTTT	CASSAERMNTEAFF
few	TRBV11-2	TRBJ2-7	TRBD2	TGTGCCAGCAGCCCCCTAGCGGGGGCCTCCCCCTACGAGCAGTACTTC	CASSPLAGASPYEQYF
many	TRBV6-5	TRBJ2-5	.	TGTGCCAGCAGCTACGGGACGGCCCAAGAGACCCAGTACTTC	CASSYGTAQETQYF
.	TRBV2	TRBJ1-3	.	TGTGCCAGCAGTCCCACCACCGGACGGGGAAACACCATATATTTT	CASSPTTGRGNTIYF
few	TRBV7-6	TRBJ2-2	.	TGTGCCAGCAGCTTAGATTCTGGGGTCGGGGAGCTGTTTTTT	CASSLDSGVGELFF
few	TRBV29-1	TRBJ1-1	.	TGCAGCGTTGACCCCGGATCATTAACACAAGTTGAAGCTTTCTTT	CSVDPGSLTQVEAFF
many	TRBV28	TRBJ1-1	.	TGTGCCAGCAGTTTACCCGGGACTGAAGCTTTCTTT	CASSLPGTEAFF
many	TRBV6-1	TRBJ2-7	.	TGTGCCAGCAACACCGGGACGGCAAGCTCCTACGAGCAGTACTTC	CASNTGTASSYEQYF
many	TRBV11-2	TRBJ1-1	.	TGTGCCAGCAGCGCGATACTCAGAACCCCGGGCACTGAAGCTTTCTTT	CASSAILRTPGTEAFF
many	TRBV29-1	TRBJ2-2	TRBD1	TGCAGCGTTCAGGGGGCGAGGACCGGGGAGCTGTTTTTT	CSVQGARTGELFF
few	TRBV5-4	TRBJ1-2	.	TGTGCCAGCAGCCCGCTCGGGTCAGGAGCTAACTATGGCTACACCTTC	CASSPLGSGANYGYTF
many	TRBV20-1	TRBJ1-1	.	TGCAGTGCTGGCCGATCTCAGGAACAAGCTTTCTTT	CSAGRSQEQAFF
few	TRBV19	TRBJ2-2	TRBD1	TGTGCCAGTAGACCCTTCGGAGGGACAGGGGGTTTTCTCGGGGAGCTGTTTTTT	CASRPFGGTGGFLGELFF
many	TRBV20-1	TRBJ2-7	TRBD2	TGCAGTGCTAGAGACTCTAGCGGGGCCTCCTACGAGCAGTACTTC	CSARDSSGASYEQYF
many	TRBV29-1	TRBJ1-1	.	TGCAGCGCGGGGGGGCCTGAAGCTTTCTTT	CSAGGPEAFF
many	TRBV19	TRBJ2-2	.	TGTGCCAGTCAGACTGGAGGGGACACCGGGGAGCTGTTTTTT	CASQTGGDTGELFF
many	TRBV29-1	TRBJ2-5	.	TGCAGCGTTGCGCGCAGGGAAGAGACCCAGTACTTC	CSVARREETQYF
many	TRBV10-3	TRBJ2-2	.	TGTGCCATCAGTGTGGAGGGTAGTAGCGTGGTGACCGGGGAGCTGTTTTTT	CAISVEGSSVVTGELFF
many	TRBV6-1	TRBJ2-5	TRBD2	TGTGCCAGCAGAACTAGCGGGGGGGATCAAGAGACCCAGTACTTC	CASRTSGGDQETQYF
few	TRBV5-1	TRBJ2-2	TRBD2	TGCGCCAGCAAGGGACTAGTGAACACCGGGGAGCTGTTTTTT	CASKGLVNTGELFF
many	TRBV19	TRBJ1-5	TRBD1	TGTGCCAGTAGTATAGAAACCGGGACAGGTTATTATCAGCCCCAGCATTTT	CASSIETGTGYYQPQHF
many	TRBV27	TRBJ2-5	.	TGTGCCAGCAGTTTATACGCGGGGAAAGAGACCCAGTACTTC	CASSLYAGKETQYF
many	TRBV12-3/TRBV12-4	TRBJ1-1	TRBD1	TGTGCCAGCAGCTCACAGGGGCAGAACACTGAAGCTTTCTTT	CASSSQGQNTEAFF
.	TRBV7-2	TRBJ1-2	TRBD1	TGTGCCAGCAGCATGGACAGGGTTGACTATGGCTACACCTTC	CASSMDRVDYGYTF
.	TRBV11-2	TRBJ2-5	.	TGTGCCAGCACCACAGGGGGGGGGGGGCCCGAGGAGACCCAGTACTTC	CASTTGGGGPEETQYF
many	TRBV6-2/TRBV6-3	TRBJ1-2	.	TGTGCCAGCAGAGGGACTGGGGCAAACTATGGCTACACCTTC	CASRGTGANYGYTF
many	TRBV4-2	TRBJ1-1	TRBD1	TGTGCCAGCAGCCAAGTGGCTGGACAGGCCATTGAAGCTTTCTTT	CASSQVAGQAIEAFF
.	TRBV11-2	TRBJ2-1	TRBD1	TGTGCCAGCAGCTTAACCGGGACAGGGGATCATGAGCAGTTCTTC	CASSLTGTGDHEQFF
many	TRBV20-1	TRBJ2-7	.	TGCAGTGCTAGAGATCCCAGGTCCGTCGACTACGAGCAGTACTTC	CSARDPRSVDYEQYF
many	TRBV12-3/TRBV12-4	TRBJ2-2	.	TGTGCCAGCAGCCTGGAAGAGCTGTTTTTT	CASSLEELFF
many	TRBV6-5	TRBJ1-1	.	TGTGCCAGCAGTTACTCTTGGGACCCGAACACTGAAGCTTTCTTT	CASSYSWDPNTEAFF
many	TRBV6-5	TRBJ1-2	.	TGTGCCAGCGGGAGGGAGGCTGGCTACACCTTC	CASGREAGYTF
many	TRBV20-1	TRBJ2-5	.	TGCAGTGCTAGAGATGGCGACCGAGTAGAGACCCAGTACTTC	CSARDGDRVETQYF
few	TRBV5-1	TRBJ2-5	.	TGCGCCAGCAGGGAGGTGAAGACCCAGTACTTC	CASREVKTQYF
.	TRBV6-1	TRBJ2-5	TRBD2	TGTGCCTGGGGGGGTCCGCTTAGCGGGGCGGAGACCCAGTACTTC	CAWGGPLSGAETQYF
many	TRBV12-3/TRBV12-4	TRBJ2-7	TRBD1	TGTGCCAGCACTAAGGACAGGGGGCCCTACGAGCAGTACTTC	CASTKDRGPYEQYF
many	TRBV6-5	TRBJ1-2	.	TGTGCCAGCAGTTACTCAGGACAGACTAACTATGGCTACACCTTC	CASSYSGQTNYGYTF
few	TRBV4-1	TRBJ1-5	.	TGCGCCAGCAGCCAAGCATATACGATCGGCAATCAGCCCCAGCATTTT	CASSQAYTIGNQPQHF
.	TRBV6-1	TRBJ2-5	TRBD2	TGTGCCAGCAAACGGAGCGGGGTACAAGAGACCCAGTACTTC	CASKRSGVQETQYF
many	TRBV6-5	TRBJ2-2	.	TGTGCCAGCAGTTATGACAGGTTCGGGGAGCTGTTTTTT	CASSYDRFGELFF
many	TRBV7-9	TRBJ1-6	TRBD1	TGTGCCAGCAGGTCCGGGACAGGGTCATCACCCCTCCACTTT	CASRSGTGSSPLHF
many	TRBV2	TRBJ1-2	.	TGTGCCAGCAGGGGGCTCGTTTTGGGCTACACCTTC	CASRGLVLGYTF
many	TRBV6-1	TRBJ2-5	TRBD1	TGTGCCAGCAGGCGGACAGGGGGCGCGGAGACCCAGTACTTC	CASRRTGGAETQYF
.	TRBV11-2	TRBJ2-5	TRBD2	TGTGCCAGCAGCTCGGAGGCGGGGGGCCAAGGAGAGACCCAGTACTTC	CASSSEAGGQGETQYF
many	TRBV27	TRBJ2-7	.	TGTGCCAGCAGTGCCGACCTGCCTGACCACGAGCAGTACTTC	CASSADLPDHEQYF
many	TRBV20-1	TRBJ1-1	TRBD1	TGCAGTGCCCAGGGGGGCAGAAGATGGGCTTTCTTT	CSAQGGRRWAFF
many	TRBV7-6	TRBJ2-5	TRBD1	TGTGCCAGCAGCGCTAGATCCGGGACAGGGAAAGAGACCCAGTACTTC	CASSARSGTGKETQYF
many	TRBV12-3/TRBV12-4	TRBJ1-5	.	TGTGCCAGCAGTTTGGGGGAGGCAGGCTATAGCAATCAGCCCCAGCATTTT	CASSLGEAGYSNQPQHF
few	TRBV7-8	TRBJ1-3	.	TGTGCCAGCAGCTTAGGGACACATTCTTTCTCTGGAAACACCATATATTTT	CASSLGTHSFSGNTIYF
many	TRBV5-1	TRBJ1-3	TRBD1	TGCGCCAGCACCCCGGCAGGGGGTCCTGGAAACACCATATATTTT	CASTPAGGPGNTIYF
many	TRBV6-2/TRBV6-3	TRBJ2-5	.	TGTGCCAGCAGTTACTGGGGGGACGGGGAGACCCAGTACTTC	CASSYWGDGETQYF